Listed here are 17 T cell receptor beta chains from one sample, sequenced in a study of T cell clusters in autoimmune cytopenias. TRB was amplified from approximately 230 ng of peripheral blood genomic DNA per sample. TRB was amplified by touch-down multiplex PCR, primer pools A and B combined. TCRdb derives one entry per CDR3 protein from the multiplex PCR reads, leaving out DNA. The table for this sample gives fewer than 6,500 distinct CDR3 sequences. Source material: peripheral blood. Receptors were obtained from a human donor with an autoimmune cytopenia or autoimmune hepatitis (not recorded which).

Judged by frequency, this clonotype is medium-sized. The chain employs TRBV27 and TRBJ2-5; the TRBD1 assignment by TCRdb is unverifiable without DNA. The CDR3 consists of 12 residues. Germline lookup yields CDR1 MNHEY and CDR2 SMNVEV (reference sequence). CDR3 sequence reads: CASRTGVGTQYF.

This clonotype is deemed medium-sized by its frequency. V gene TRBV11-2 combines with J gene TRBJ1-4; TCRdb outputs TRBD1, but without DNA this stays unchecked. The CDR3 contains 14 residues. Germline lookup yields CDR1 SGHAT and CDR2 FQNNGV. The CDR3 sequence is CASSSGTGWGKLFF.

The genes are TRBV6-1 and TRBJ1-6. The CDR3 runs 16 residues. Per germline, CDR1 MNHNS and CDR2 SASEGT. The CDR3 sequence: CASSEDWSSYNSPLHF.

The CDR3 here is CASSFLAGVMQYF. The chain is built from TRBV28 and TRBJ2-3; TCRdb names TRBD2, which stays unverified in the absence of DNA. Germline V gene data show CDR1 as MDHEN and CDR2 as SYDVKM. The CDR3 covers 13 residues.

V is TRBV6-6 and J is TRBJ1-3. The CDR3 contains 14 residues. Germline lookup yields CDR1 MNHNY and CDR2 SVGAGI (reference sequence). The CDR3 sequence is CASTLVGSGNTIYF.

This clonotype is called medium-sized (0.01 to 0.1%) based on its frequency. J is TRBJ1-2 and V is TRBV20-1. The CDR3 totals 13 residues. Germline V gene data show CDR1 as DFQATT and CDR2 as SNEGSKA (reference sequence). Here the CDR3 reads CSAIGEPLYGYTF.

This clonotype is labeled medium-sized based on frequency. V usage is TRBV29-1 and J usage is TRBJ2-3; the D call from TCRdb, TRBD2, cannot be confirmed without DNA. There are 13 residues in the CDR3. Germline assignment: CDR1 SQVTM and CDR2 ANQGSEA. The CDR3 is CSVARGGGDTQYF.

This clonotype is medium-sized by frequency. CDR3 sequence: CAWSVQGYNSPLHF. The V gene is TRBV30, the J gene TRBJ1-6. Germline CDR1 GTSNPN, CDR2 SVGIG (reference sequence). The CDR3 spans 14 residues.

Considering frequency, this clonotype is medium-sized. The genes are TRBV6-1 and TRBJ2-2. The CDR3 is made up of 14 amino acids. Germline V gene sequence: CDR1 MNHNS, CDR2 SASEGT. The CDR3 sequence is CASSEWGNTGELFF.

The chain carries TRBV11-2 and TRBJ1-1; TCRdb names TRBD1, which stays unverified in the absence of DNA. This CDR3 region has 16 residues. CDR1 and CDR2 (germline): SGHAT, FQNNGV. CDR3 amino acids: CASSSPDGLEITEAFF.

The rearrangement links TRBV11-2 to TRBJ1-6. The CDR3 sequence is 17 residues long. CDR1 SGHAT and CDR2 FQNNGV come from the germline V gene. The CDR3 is CASSLGVGKALNSPLHF.

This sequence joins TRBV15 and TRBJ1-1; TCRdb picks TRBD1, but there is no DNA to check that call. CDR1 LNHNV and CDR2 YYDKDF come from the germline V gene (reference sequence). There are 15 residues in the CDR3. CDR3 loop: CATSREGTGGIGAFF.

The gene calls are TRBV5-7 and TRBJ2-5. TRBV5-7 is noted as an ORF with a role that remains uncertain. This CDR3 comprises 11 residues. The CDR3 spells CASSFTETQYF.

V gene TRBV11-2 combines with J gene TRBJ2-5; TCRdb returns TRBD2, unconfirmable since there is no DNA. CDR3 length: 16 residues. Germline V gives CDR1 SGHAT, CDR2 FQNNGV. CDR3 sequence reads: CASSLGTSGDQETQYF.

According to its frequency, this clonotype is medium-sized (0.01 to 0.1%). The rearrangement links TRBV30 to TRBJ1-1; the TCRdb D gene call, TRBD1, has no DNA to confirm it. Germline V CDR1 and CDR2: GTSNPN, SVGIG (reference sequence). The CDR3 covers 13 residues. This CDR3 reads CAWSFRGLTEAFF.

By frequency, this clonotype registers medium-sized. CDR3 amino acids: CASSIPQGQGNQPQHF. The chain combines TRBV19 with TRBJ1-5; TCRdb gives TRBD1 as the D gene, but with no DNA this cannot be confirmed. CDR3 length: 16 residues. In germline, CDR1 is LNHDA, CDR2 SQIVND (reference sequence).

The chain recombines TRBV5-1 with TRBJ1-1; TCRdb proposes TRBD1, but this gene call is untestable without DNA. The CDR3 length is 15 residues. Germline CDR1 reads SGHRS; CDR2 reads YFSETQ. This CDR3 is CASSDPGHLNTEAFF.